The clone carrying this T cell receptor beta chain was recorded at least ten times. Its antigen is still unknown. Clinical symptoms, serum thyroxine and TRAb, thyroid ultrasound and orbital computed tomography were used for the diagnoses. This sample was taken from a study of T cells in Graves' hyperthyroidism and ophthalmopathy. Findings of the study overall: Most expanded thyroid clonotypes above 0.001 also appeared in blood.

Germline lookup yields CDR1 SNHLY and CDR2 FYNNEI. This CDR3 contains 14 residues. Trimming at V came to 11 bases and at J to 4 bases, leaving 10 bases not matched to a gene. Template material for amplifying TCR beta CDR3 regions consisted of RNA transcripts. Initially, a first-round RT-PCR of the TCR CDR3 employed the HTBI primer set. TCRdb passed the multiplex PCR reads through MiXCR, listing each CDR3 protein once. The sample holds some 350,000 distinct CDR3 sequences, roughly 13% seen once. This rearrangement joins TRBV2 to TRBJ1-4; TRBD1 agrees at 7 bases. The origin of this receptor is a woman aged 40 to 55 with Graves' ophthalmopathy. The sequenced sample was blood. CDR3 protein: CASLRDRVNEKLFF. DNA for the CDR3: TGTGCCTCCCTCCGGGACAGAGTTAATGAAAAACTGTTTTTT.